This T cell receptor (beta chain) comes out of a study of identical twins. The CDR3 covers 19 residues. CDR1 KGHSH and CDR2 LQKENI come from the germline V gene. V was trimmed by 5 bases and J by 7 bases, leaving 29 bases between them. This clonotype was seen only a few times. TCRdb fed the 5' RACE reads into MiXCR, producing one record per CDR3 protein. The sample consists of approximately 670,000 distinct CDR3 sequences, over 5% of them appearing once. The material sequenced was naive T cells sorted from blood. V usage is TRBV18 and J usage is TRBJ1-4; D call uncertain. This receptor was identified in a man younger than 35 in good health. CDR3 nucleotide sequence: TGTGCCAGCTCAACGACGATGACACATATAGGCACAGAAGGTGAAAAACTGTTTTTT. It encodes CASSTTMTHIGTEGEKLFF.